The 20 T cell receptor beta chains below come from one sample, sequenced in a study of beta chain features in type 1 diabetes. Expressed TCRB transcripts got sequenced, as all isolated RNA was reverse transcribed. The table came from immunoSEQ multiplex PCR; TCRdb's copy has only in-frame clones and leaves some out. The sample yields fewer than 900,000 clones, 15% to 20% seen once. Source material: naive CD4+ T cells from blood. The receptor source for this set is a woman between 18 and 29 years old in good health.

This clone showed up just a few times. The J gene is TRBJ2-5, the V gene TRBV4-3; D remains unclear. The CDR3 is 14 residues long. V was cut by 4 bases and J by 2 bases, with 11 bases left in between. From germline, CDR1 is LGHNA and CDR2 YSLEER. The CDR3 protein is CASSPTGYQETQYF. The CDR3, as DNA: TGCGCCAGCAGCCCGACCGGGTATCAAGAGACCCAGTACTTC.

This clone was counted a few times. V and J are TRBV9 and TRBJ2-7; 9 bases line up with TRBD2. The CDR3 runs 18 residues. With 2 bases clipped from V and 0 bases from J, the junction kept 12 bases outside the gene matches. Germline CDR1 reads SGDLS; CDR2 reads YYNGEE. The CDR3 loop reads CASSVSCSGSRSSYEQYF. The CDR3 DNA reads TGTGCCAGCAGCGTGAGCTGTAGCGGGAGTCGATCCTCCTACGAGCAGTACTTC.

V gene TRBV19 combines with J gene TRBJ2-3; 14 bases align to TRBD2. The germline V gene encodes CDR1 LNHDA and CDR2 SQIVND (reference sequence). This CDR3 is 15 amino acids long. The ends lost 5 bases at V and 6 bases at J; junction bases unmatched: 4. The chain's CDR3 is CASSSWTSGRDTQYF. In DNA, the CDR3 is TGTGCCAGTAGTTCGTGGACTAGCGGGAGGGATACGCAGTATTTT.

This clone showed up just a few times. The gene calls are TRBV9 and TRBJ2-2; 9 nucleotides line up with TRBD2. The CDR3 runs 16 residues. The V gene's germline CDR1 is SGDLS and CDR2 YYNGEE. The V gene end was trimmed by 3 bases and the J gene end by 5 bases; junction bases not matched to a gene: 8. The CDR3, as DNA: TGTGCCAGCAGCGCCCGAGGTAGCGGGAGAACCGGGGAGCTGTTTTTT. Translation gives CASSARGSGRTGELFF.

CDR3 sequence reads: CASEGPPYRTDTQYF. CDR3 nucleotides: TGTGCCAGCGAGGGGCCGCCCTATCGCACAGATACGCAGTATTTT. This chain connects TRBV2 to TRBJ2-3, with D perhaps TRBD1 or TRBD2 (5 bases each). Deletions cut 8 bases from V and 1 base from J, with 16 bases between. The CDR3 totals 15 residues. Germline V gene sequence: CDR1 SNHLY, CDR2 FYNNEI.

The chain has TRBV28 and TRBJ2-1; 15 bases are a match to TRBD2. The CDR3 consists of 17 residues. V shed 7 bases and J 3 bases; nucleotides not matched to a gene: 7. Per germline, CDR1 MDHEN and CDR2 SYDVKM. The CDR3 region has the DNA TGTGCCAGCACTGGGACTAGCGGGAGGTCGGGCTACAATGAGCAGTTCTTC. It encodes CASTGTSGRSGYNEQFF.

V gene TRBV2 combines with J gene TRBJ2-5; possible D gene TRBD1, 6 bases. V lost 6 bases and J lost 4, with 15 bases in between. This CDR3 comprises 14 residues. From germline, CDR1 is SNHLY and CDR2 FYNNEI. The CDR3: CASRSQGAGETQYF. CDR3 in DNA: TGTGCCAGCAGGTCACAGGGCGCCGGAGAGACCCAGTACTTC.

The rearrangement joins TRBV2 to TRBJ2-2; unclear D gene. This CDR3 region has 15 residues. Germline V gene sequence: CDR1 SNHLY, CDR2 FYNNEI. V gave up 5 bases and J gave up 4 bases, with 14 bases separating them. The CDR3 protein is CASSFSHRGTGELFF. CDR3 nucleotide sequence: TGTGCCAGCAGTTTCAGCCATCGCGGCACCGGGGAGCTGTTTTTT.

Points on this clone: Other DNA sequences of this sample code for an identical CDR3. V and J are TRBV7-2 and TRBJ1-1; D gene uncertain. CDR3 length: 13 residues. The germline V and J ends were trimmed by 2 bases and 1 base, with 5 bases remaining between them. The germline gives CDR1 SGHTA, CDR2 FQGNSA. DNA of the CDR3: TGTGCCAGCAGCTTACGGAGGAACACTGAAGCTTTCTTT. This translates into CASSLRRNTEAFF.

CDR3 DNA: TGTGCCAGTAGTATAAGGGGCGGGAGCTCCTACGAGCAGTACTTC. This translates into CASSIRGGSSYEQYF. The chain employs TRBV19 and TRBJ2-7; 7 bases line up with TRBD2. Germline CDR1 reads LNHDA; CDR2 reads SQIVND (reference sequence). The CDR3 covers 15 residues. V shed 2 bases, J shed 0 bases, and the junction held 4 bases outside the gene matches.

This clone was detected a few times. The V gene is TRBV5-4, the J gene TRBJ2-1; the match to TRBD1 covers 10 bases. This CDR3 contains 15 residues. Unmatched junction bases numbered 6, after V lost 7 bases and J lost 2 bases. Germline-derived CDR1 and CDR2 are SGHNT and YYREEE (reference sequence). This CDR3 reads CASGLGQGPYNEQFF. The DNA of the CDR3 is TGTGCCAGCGGGCTGGGACAGGGGCCCTACAATGAGCAGTTCTTC.

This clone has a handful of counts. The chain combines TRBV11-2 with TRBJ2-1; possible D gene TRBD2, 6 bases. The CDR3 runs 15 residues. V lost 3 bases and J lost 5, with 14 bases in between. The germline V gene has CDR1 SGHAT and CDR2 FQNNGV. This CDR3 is CASSFSYWGDNEQFF. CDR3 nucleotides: TGTGCCAGCAGCTTTAGCTATTGGGGGGACAATGAGCAGTTCTTC.

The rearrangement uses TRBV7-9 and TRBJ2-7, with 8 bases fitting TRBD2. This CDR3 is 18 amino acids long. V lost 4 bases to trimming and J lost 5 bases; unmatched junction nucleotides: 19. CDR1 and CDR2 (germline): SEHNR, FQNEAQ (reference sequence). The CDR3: CASSSSSGTRGLRHEQYF. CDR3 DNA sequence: TGTGCCAGCAGCTCCTCTTCCGGGACTAGAGGTTTGCGGCACGAGCAGTACTTC.

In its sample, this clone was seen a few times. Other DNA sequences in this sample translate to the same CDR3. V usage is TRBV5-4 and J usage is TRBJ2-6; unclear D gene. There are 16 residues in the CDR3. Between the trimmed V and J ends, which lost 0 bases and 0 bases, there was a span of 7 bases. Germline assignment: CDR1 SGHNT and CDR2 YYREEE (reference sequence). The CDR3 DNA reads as TGTGCCAGCAGCTTGGTCGGCGACTCTGGGGCCAACGTCCTGACTTTC. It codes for CASSLVGDSGANVLTF.

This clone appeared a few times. CDR3 in amino acids: CASSVASGGTNTGELFF. Here the CDR3 DNA reads TGTGCCAGCAGCGTAGCTTCGGGGGGGACGAACACCGGGGAGCTGTTTTTT. The V gene is TRBV9, the J gene TRBJ2-2, with TRBD2 identical over 8 bases. CDR1 is SGDLS, CDR2 YYNGEE, per germline. The CDR3 has 17 residues. V shed 0 bases and J 0 bases; nucleotides not matched to a gene: 4.

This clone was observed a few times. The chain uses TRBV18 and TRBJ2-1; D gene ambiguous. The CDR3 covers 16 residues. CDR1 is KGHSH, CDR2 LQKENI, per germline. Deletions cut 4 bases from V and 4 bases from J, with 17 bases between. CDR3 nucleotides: TGTGCCAGCTCACGGAACCAAGGGAAGATATACAATGAGCAGTTCTTC. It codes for CASSRNQGKIYNEQFF. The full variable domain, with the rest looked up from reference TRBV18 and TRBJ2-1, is NAGVMQNPRHLVRRRGQEARLRCSPMKGHSHVYWYRQLPEEGLKFMVYLQKENIIDESGMPKERFSAEFPKEGPSILRIQQVVRGDSAAYFCASSRNQGKIYNEQFFGPGTRLTVL.

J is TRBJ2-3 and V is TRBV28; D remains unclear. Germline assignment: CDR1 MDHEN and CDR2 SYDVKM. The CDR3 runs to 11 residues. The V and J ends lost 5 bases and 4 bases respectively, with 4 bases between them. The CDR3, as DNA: TGTGCCAGCAGTGACGCAGATACGCAGTATTTT. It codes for CASSDADTQYF.

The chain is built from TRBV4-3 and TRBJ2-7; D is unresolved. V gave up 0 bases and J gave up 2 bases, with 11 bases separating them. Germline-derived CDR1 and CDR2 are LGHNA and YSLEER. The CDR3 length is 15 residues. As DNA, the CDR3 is TGCGCCAGCAGCCAAGATGGGCAGTCCGCCTACGAGCAGTACTTC. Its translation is CASSQDGQSAYEQYF.

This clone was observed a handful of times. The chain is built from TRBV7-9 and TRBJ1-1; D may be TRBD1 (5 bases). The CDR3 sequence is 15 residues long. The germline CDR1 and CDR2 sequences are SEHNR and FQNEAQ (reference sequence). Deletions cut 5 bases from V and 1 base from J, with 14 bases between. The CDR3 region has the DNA TGTGCCAGCAGCCCTACCAGGGACCGGAACACTGAAGCTTTCTTT. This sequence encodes CASSPTRDRNTEAFF.

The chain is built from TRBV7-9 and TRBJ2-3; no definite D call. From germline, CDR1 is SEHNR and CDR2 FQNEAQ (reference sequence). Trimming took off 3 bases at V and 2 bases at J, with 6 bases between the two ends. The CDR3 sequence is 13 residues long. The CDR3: CASSLVVTDTQYF. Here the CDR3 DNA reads TGTGCCAGCAGCTTGGTAGTCACAGATACGCAGTATTTT. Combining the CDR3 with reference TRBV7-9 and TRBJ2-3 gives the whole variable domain DTGVSQNPRHKITKRGQNVTFRCDPISEHNRLYWYRQTLGQGPEFLTYFQNEAQLEKSRLLSDRFSAERPKGSFSTLEIQRTEQGDSAMYLCASSLVVTDTQYFGPGTRLTVL.